The T cell receptor beta chain described here comes from a study of cytomegalovirus exposure and HLA in healthy donors. For the study at large: Early released data had about 85 million unique TCRs, all coming from HLA-typed donors.

Study-level findings and limits: A later analysis by the authors found several of the most significant clusters apparently linked to common viral pathogens.

Concerning this clone itself: What it binds is unknown.

Primers for the PCR totalled 60 Vbeta and 13 Jbeta. The data were produced by immunoSEQ multiplex PCR, yet TCRdb's version contains in-frame clones alone and is incomplete. The table shows more than 250,000 clones, with approximately 90% occurring only once. Germline V gene data show CDR1 as SGHVS and CDR2 as FQNEAQ. This CDR3 is built from 15 residues. V lost 4 bases and J lost 4, with 16 bases in between. The sample comprised PBMCs. The V gene is TRBV7-8, the J gene TRBJ1-1; D gene unclear. The source is a woman aged 18-30 years in good health and CMV-seronegative. CDR3 nucleotides: TGTGCCAGCAGCTCCACACACCGAGGGCCCACTGAAGCTTTCTTT. Translation gives CASSSTHRGPTEAFF.